This TCR beta chain was documented in a study of T-cell reconstitution after alpha-beta-depleted transplantation in children. This CDR3 has 19 residues. The trim removed 4 bases at V and 0 bases at J, leaving 16 bases unmatched. Germline V lookup: CDR1 MGHRA, CDR2 YSYEKL. Unique molecular identifiers were used to barcode this TCRbeta library. Using its own MiXCR run on the PCR reads, TCRdb lists one record per CDR3 protein. Of 750,000 to 950,000 distinct CDR3 sequences listed, about 16% are singletons. The TCR sequence derives from a male patient aged 10 to 17 who had a stem cell transplant for acute lymphoblastic leukemia, so the T cells may come from the graft donor. The J gene is TRBJ2-5, the V gene TRBV4-1; 8 positions match TRBD1. The input for sequencing was PBMCs, mostly from graft donor cells, taken 360 days after TCRalphabeta/CD19-depleted stem cell transplant. The CDR3 nucleotides are TGCGCCAGCAGCCGGCTACCCCCCGGGACAGGAGCCTACCAAGAGACCCAGTACTTC. Its translation: CASSRLPPGTGAYQETQYF.